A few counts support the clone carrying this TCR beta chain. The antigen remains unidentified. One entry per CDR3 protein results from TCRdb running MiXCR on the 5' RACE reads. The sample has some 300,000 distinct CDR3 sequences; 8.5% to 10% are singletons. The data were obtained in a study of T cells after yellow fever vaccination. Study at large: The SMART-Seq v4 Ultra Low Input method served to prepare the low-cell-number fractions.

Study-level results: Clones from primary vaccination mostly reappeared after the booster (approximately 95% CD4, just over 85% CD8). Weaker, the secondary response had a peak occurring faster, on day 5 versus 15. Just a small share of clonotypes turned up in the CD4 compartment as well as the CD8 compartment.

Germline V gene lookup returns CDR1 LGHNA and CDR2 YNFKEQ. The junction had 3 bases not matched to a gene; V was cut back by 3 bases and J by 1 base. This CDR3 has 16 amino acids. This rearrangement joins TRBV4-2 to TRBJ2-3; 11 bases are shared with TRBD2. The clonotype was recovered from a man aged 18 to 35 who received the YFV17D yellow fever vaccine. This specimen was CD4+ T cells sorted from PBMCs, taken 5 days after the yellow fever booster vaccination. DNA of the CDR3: TGTGCCAGCAGCCAGACTAGCGGGGCCGGCACAGATACGCAGTATTTT. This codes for CASSQTSGAGTDTQYF.